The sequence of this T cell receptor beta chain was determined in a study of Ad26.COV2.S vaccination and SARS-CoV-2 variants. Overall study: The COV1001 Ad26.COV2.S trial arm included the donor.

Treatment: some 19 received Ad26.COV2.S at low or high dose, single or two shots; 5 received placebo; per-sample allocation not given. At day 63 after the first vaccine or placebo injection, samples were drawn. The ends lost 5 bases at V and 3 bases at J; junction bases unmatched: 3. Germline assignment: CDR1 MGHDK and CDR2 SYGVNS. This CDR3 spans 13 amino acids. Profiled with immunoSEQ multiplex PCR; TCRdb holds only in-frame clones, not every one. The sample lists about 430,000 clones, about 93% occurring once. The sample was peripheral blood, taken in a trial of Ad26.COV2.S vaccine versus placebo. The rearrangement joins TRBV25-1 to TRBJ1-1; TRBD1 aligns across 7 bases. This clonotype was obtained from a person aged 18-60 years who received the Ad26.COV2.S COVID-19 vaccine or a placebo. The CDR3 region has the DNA TGTGCCAGCAGTTACACAGGGGACACTGAAGCTTTCTTT. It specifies CASSYTGDTEAFF.